This note documents a single T cell receptor beta chain sequence. Only in-frame clones appear in the TCRdb table, and some are missing; sequencing was by immunoSEQ multiplex PCR. Altogether 150,000 or so clones are present, 85% to 90% being singletons, with the ten largest covering about 3.5%. The sample comes from a study of cytomegalovirus exposure and HLA in healthy donors. Overall study: Later, an analysis reported that the roughly 120 validation repertoires had used the same platform as the 550 to 750 first-cohort repertoires.

CDR1 and CDR2 from the germline V gene are SGHNT and YYREEE (reference sequence). Trimming at V came to 0 bases and at J to 5 bases, leaving 6 bases not matched to a gene. CDR3 length: 15 amino acids. Material for sequencing was PBMCs. J is TRBJ2-7 and V is TRBV5-4, with 9 bases lining up with TRBD2. This clonotype originated in a woman aged 18-29 years in good health and CMV-seropositive. CDR3 region: CASSLVAGGPNEQYF. The CDR3 DNA follows: TGTGCCAGCAGCTTGGTTGCGGGAGGGCCGAACGAGCAGTACTTC.